A single sample is the source of the 32 T cell receptor beta chains below, sequenced in a study of CD8 T cells in Susac syndrome. Roughly 0.45 to 1 ug RNA was reverse transcribed with random hexamers. TCRdb recomputed calls from the immunoSEQ multiplex PCR reads with MiXCR, one row per CDR3 protein. The data hold about 280,000 distinct CDR3 sequences, with 70% to 90% observed a single time. Sequencing was done on a sample of CD8+ T cells from PBMCs. These TCRs come from a human donor with multiple sclerosis.

J is TRBJ2-5 and V is TRBV6-5; 14 bases agree with TRBD2. The V segment lost 3 bases and the J segment 4 bases; nucleotides outside the gene matches: 7. CDR3 length equals 17 residues. Germline CDR1 MNHEY, CDR2 SVGAGI. CDR3 protein: CASSYGLAGGFLETQYF. The CDR3 DNA reads TGTGCCAGCAGTTATGGACTAGCGGGAGGTTTTCTAGAGACCCAGTACTTC.

The rearrangement uses TRBV29-1 and TRBJ2-1; 8 positions match TRBD1. With 4 bases clipped from V and 2 bases from J, the junction kept 10 bases outside the gene matches. The CDR3 contains 16 residues. Germline CDR1 is SQVTM and CDR2 is ANQGSEA. The chain's CDR3 is CSVGPPTGATYNEQFF. CDR3 nucleotides: TGCAGCGTTGGACCTCCGACAGGGGCAACCTACAATGAGCAGTTCTTC.

The chain employs TRBV19 and TRBJ2-4; D is unclear. Germline V gene data show CDR1 as LNHDA and CDR2 as SQIVND (reference sequence). The CDR3 length is 15 residues. With 1 base removed from V and 0 bases from J, the gap between germline ends came to 7 bases. CDR3 region: CASSIVRRAKNIQYF. In nucleotides, the CDR3 is TGTGCCAGTAGTATAGTTCGTCGAGCCAAAAACATTCAGTACTTC.

This clonotype was seen once. CDR3 amino acids: CASSPAGKGAYNEQFF. CDR3 nucleotides: TGTGCCAGCAGCCCGGCGGGGAAGGGGGCCTACAATGAGCAGTTCTTC. This sequence joins TRBV9 and TRBJ2-1, with D perhaps given as TRBD1 or TRBD2 (6 bases each). CDR1 SGDLS and CDR2 YYNGEE come from the germline V gene. The CDR3 runs 16 residues. The V and J ends lost 4 bases and 2 bases respectively, with 16 bases between them.

The chain joins TRBV9 to TRBJ2-1, with D possibly called TRBD1 or TRBD2 (6 bases each). CDR3 length: 15 amino acids. The germline V gene encodes CDR1 SGDLS and CDR2 YYNGEE. Trimming removed 2 bases at V and 7 bases at J, with 16 bases between. The CDR3 DNA follows: TGTGCCAGCAGCGTGGGGGGCCGAAGTGGTAATGAGCAGTTCTTC. Protein product: CASSVGGRSGNEQFF. Looking up the rest from reference TRBV9 and TRBJ2-1 gives the full variable domain: DSGVTQTPKHLITATGQRVTLRCSPRSGDLSVYWYQQSLDQGLQFLIQYYNGEERAKGNILERFSAQQFPDLHSELNLSSLELGDSALYFCASSVGGRSGNEQFFGPGTRLTVL.

The chain uses TRBV11-2 and TRBJ2-3, with a weak D call TRBD2 (6 bases). Germline V gene data show CDR1 as SGHAT and CDR2 as FQNNGV. This CDR3 comprises 15 residues. V dropped 0 bases and J dropped 0 bases, with 7 bases sitting between them. In nucleotides, the CDR3 is TGTGCCAGCAGCTTAGAGGGGACTAGCACAGATACGCAGTATTTT. It codes for CASSLEGTSTDTQYF. Drawing the rest from reference TRBV11-2 and TRBJ2-3, the complete variable domain is EAGVAQSPRYKIIEKRQSVAFWCNPISGHATLYWYQQILGQGPKLLIQFQNNGVVDDSQLPKDRFSAERLKGVDSTLKIQPAKLEDSAVYLCASSLEGTSTDTQYFGPGTRLTVL.

The chain employs TRBV27 and TRBJ1-2; a weak D match, TRBD1 (6 bases). The length of the CDR3 is 15 residues. Germline lookup yields CDR1 MNHEY and CDR2 SMNVEV (reference sequence). Trimming removed 2 bases from V and 7 bases from J, with 17 bases in between. The DNA for the CDR3 is TGTGCCAGCAGTTTAAGAGGGGGGGGCATGCGTGGCTACACCTTC. Amino acid sequence: CASSLRGGGMRGYTF.

The chain recombines TRBV20-1 with TRBJ2-3, with TRBD2 matching over 11 bases. Losses at the gene ends were 1 base for V and 2 bases for J; bases not matched to a gene: 20. The CDR3 is made up of 21 amino acids. CDR1 and CDR2 from the germline V gene are DFQATT and SNEGSKA (reference sequence). Here the CDR3 reads CSARGPNLSGRGFFNTDTQYF. CDR3 nucleotides: TGCAGTGCTAGAGGACCTAACCTTAGCGGGAGGGGGTTCTTCAACACAGATACGCAGTATTTT.

J is TRBJ2-1 and V is TRBV9; 7 nucleotides match TRBD2. The germline V gene encodes CDR1 SGDLS and CDR2 YYNGEE. The CDR3 contains 18 residues. J was trimmed by 0 bases and V by 3 bases; bases with no gene match: 12. This CDR3 reads CASSEPRLGGSSYNEQFF. The CDR3 nucleotides are TGTGCCAGCAGCGAGCCCCGTTTGGGAGGGAGCTCCTACAATGAGCAGTTCTTC.

The J gene is TRBJ2-1, the V gene TRBV7-9; D is undetermined. CDR3 size: 12 residues. From germline, CDR1 is SEHNR and CDR2 FQNEAQ (reference sequence). Trimming pared 4 bases from V and 8 bases from J, leaving 9 bases between. The chain's CDR3 is CASSSTNDEQFF. The CDR3, as DNA: TGTGCCAGCAGCTCTACGAACGATGAGCAGTTCTTC.

This sequence joins TRBV29-1 and TRBJ2-7; possible D gene TRBD1, 5 bases. V lost 2 bases and J lost 6, with 20 bases in between. The CDR3 is 15 amino acids. Per germline, CDR1 SQVTM and CDR2 ANQGSEA. The CDR3 sequence: CSVEIEGAPPLEQYF. Written as DNA, the CDR3 is TGCAGCGTTGAAATTGAAGGGGCCCCCCCTCTCGAGCAGTACTTC.

The chain employs TRBV20-1 and TRBJ2-7, with D perhaps matching TRBD1 (6 bases). The CDR3 runs to 15 residues. Germline values: CDR1 DFQATT, CDR2 SNEGSKA (reference sequence). The V gene lost 3 bases and the J gene lost 1 base, with 16 bases spanning the gap. CDR3 loop: CSARFYRAESYEQYF. As DNA, the CDR3 is TGCAGTGCTAGGTTCTACAGGGCGGAATCCTACGAGCAGTACTTC.

V is TRBV9 and J is TRBJ2-2; 7 bases map to TRBD1. Germline CDR1 SGDLS, CDR2 YYNGEE. CDR3 length equals 16 residues. The V and J ends lost 1 base and 4 bases, in that order; junction bases with no gene match: 7. Here the CDR3 reads CASSVNTGEITGELFF. DNA of the CDR3: TGTGCCAGCAGCGTAAACACAGGGGAGATCACCGGGGAGCTGTTTTTT.

The CDR3: CASSGSLSRSSYNEQFF. The DNA of the CDR3 is TGTGCCAGCAGTGGATCCCTGTCAAGGAGCTCCTACAATGAGCAGTTCTTC. This sequence joins TRBV6-1 and TRBJ2-1; no clear D. The CDR3 has 17 amino acids. Per the germline V gene, CDR1 is MNHNS and CDR2 is SASEGT. Trimming pared 4 bases from V and 0 bases from J, leaving 16 bases between.

The chain links TRBV29-1 to TRBJ2-7, with D unclear. Trimming took off 5 bases at V and 1 base at J, with 9 bases between the two ends. This CDR3 spans 12 amino acids. Germline loops: CDR1 SQVTM, CDR2 ANQGSEA. The CDR3 reads CSVLERSYEQYF. CDR3 nucleotide sequence: TGCAGCGTTTTAGAACGGTCCTACGAGCAGTACTTC.

The rearrangement uses TRBV28 and TRBJ2-7, with a tentative D call TRBD1 (5 bases). Germline values: CDR1 MDHEN, CDR2 SYDVKM. Trimming took off 8 bases at V and 1 base at J, with 15 bases between the two ends. CDR3 length: 14 amino acids. CDR3 sequence (DNA): TGTGCCAGCGGGGCACCGCGCGGTTCCTACGAGCAGTACTTC. Amino acids: CASGAPRGSYEQYF.

This clonotype was found once. The gene calls are TRBV13 and TRBJ2-1; TRBD2 matches at 7 bases. This CDR3 spans 17 amino acids. Germline V lookup: CDR1 PRHDT, CDR2 FYEKMQ (reference sequence). Trimming removed 5 bases from V and 6 bases from J; junction bases left unmatched: 16. As DNA, the CDR3 is TGTGCCAGCAGCAACAAGGGTCAGACGGCGGGGGTCAATGAGCAGTTCTTC. Protein sequence: CASSNKGQTAGVNEQFF.

The chain employs TRBV30 and TRBJ2-1; D uncertain. The V gene lost 8 bases and the J gene lost 3 bases, with 8 bases spanning the gap. Germline CDR1 reads GTSNPN; CDR2 reads SVGIG (reference sequence). This CDR3 is 11 amino acids long. CDR3 amino acids: CAGWNYNEQFF. CDR3 bases: TGTGCCGGATGGAACTACAATGAGCAGTTCTTC.

The chain recombines TRBV2 with TRBJ2-5; D not certain. There are 14 residues in the CDR3. V was shortened by 5 bases and J by 1 base, with 11 bases between the two germline ends. Germline values: CDR1 SNHLY, CDR2 FYNNEI. As DNA, the CDR3 is TGTGCCAGCAGTATGTTTTCGGGCCAAGAGACCCAGTACTTC. As protein: CASSMFSGQETQYF.

V gene TRBV28 combines with J gene TRBJ2-3; no clear D. The V gene lost 3 bases and the J gene lost 0 bases, with 13 bases spanning the gap. The germline V gene encodes CDR1 MDHEN and CDR2 SYDVKM. The CDR3 covers 16 residues. CDR3 nucleotide sequence: TGTGCCAGCAGTTTTAGCACGGGCACTAGCACAGATACGCAGTATTTT. Protein product: CASSFSTGTSTDTQYF.

The CDR3 DNA follows: TGTGCCAGCAGTGAGAGTCGGGGACACAGCAATCAGCCCCAGCATTTT. Its translation is CASSESRGHSNQPQHF. The rearrangement uses TRBV6-1 and TRBJ1-5; D perhaps matches TRBD1 (6 bases). Looked up from germline, CDR1 is MNHNS and CDR2 is SASEGT. CDR3 size: 16 residues. Deletions cut 3 bases from V and 1 base from J, with 13 bases between.

The V call is TRBV9, the J call TRBJ1-1; D is undetermined. The CDR3 sequence is 13 residues long. Germline CDR1 reads SGDLS; CDR2 reads YYNGEE. V was trimmed by 1 base and J by 1 base, leaving 5 bases between them. This CDR3 reads CASSVITNTEAFF. The CDR3, as DNA: TGTGCCAGCAGCGTAATCACGAACACTGAAGCTTTCTTT.

V is TRBV12-3 or TRBV12-4 and J is TRBJ2-5; the match to TRBD2 covers 10 bases. The CDR3 spans 16 residues. Unmatched junction bases numbered 9, after V lost 3 bases and J lost 5 bases. The CDR3 region is CASSFSLLAGRETQYF. The CDR3 bases are TGTGCCAGCAGTTTTAGTCTACTAGCGGGGCGGGAGACCCAGTACTTC.

The chain joins TRBV9 to TRBJ1-3; D remains ambiguous. V dropped 3 bases and J dropped 0 bases, with 10 bases sitting between them. The CDR3 has 15 amino acids. The germline V gene encodes CDR1 SGDLS and CDR2 YYNGEE. The CDR3 nucleotides are TGTGCCAGCAGCGGCGGAGGGAGCTCTGGAAACACCATATATTTT. Translating it yields CASSGGGSSGNTIYF.

The chain joins TRBV5-1 to TRBJ2-3, with TRBD2 matching over 9 bases. The ends lost 9 bases at V and 0 bases at J; junction bases unmatched: 11. CDR3 length equals 16 residues. Per germline, CDR1 SGHRS and CDR2 YFSETQ. CDR3 DNA sequence: TGCGCCACCACGGAGGGGACTAGCAAAAGCACAGATACGCAGTATTTT. It specifies CATTEGTSKSTDTQYF.

The V and J genes are TRBV30 and TRBJ1-1; TRBD1 might be the D (5 bases). The CDR3 loop spans 14 amino acids. Germline V gene data show CDR1 as GTSNPN and CDR2 as SVGIG (reference sequence). V lost 2 bases to trimming and J lost 6 bases, with 16 bases between them. CDR3: CAWSRGRVLPEAFF. The CDR3 bases are TGTGCCTGGAGTCGGGGCAGGGTATTACCTGAAGCTTTCTTT.

The chain combines TRBV29-1 with TRBJ2-1; TRBD2 matches at 7 bases. The CDR3 is made up of 13 amino acids. Germline assignment: CDR1 SQVTM and CDR2 ANQGSEA. The CDR3 region is CAGRERRYNEQFF. The CDR3 region has the DNA TGCGCTGGGCGGGAGCGTCGATACAATGAGCAGTTCTTC.

In nucleotides, the CDR3 is TGTGCCAGCAGTGAATTGGGTGGGGATCAGCCCCAGCATTTT. Translation: CASSELGGDQPQHF. This chain connects TRBV25-1 to TRBJ1-5; D is unresolved. Trimming took 1 base from V and 5 from J, leaving 9 bases between them. Germline CDR1 is MGHDK and CDR2 is SYGVNS. The CDR3 runs to 14 residues.

The chain uses TRBV16 and TRBJ2-1, with 9 bases aligning to TRBD2. Losses at the gene ends were 0 bases for V and 8 bases for J; bases not matched to a gene: 11. Per the germline V gene, CDR1 is KGHSY and CDR2 is FQNENV. This CDR3 has 17 residues. The CDR3 sequence is CASSQSGSGLAGYEQFF. CDR3 coding DNA: TGTGCCAGCAGCCAATCGGGGTCGGGACTAGCAGGTTATGAGCAGTTCTTC.

A single count supports this clonotype. The rearrangement uses TRBV9 and TRBJ2-7; 11 bases align to TRBD2. The V segment lost 1 base and the J segment 1 base; nucleotides outside the gene matches: 7. The V gene's germline CDR1 is SGDLS and CDR2 YYNGEE. The CDR3 sequence is 17 residues long. The DNA for the CDR3 is TGTGCCAGCAGCGTATTAGGGACTAGCGGAGCTTCCTACGAGCAGTACTTC. It encodes CASSVLGTSGASYEQYF.

This chain joins TRBV7-9 and TRBJ2-5; D may correspond to TRBD1 or TRBD2 (6 bases each). With 5 bases removed from V and 5 bases from J, the gap between germline ends came to 18 bases. Germline V CDR1 and CDR2: SEHNR, FQNEAQ (reference sequence). The length of the CDR3 is 15 residues. CDR3 sequence: CASSEMTGGGETQYF. CDR3 nucleotide sequence: TGTGCCAGCAGCGAAATGACAGGTGGGGGGGAGACCCAGTACTTC.

The chain couples TRBV9 to TRBJ2-7; TRBD1 agrees at 9 bases. Germline V gives CDR1 SGDLS, CDR2 YYNGEE. The CDR3 contains 16 residues. The ends lost 3 bases at V and 4 bases at J; junction bases unmatched: 11. CDR3 region: CASSAGTGKTPYEQYF. The CDR3 nucleotides are TGTGCCAGCAGCGCCGGGACAGGGAAAACGCCTTACGAGCAGTACTTC.